This TCR beta chain was recovered during a study of blood T cell repertoires in COVID-19. Some clones are missing from TCRdb's copy, which holds only in-frame ones; the method was immunoSEQ multiplex PCR. The table lists tens of thousands of clones, around nine tenths of them singletons. The specimen sequenced was peripheral blood. This sequence originates from a woman aged 80 or over with acute or convalescent COVID-19.

CDR3 in amino acids: CSASSVDTQYF. In DNA, the CDR3 is TGCAGTGCTAGCTCCGTAGATACGCAGTATTTT. V gene TRBV20-1 combines with J gene TRBJ2-3, with D hard to call. The CDR3 sequence is 11 residues long. In germline, CDR1 is DFQATT, CDR2 SNEGSKA (reference sequence). V was pared by 3 bases and J by 5 bases, with 6 bases between.